A single sample gave rise to the 3 T cell receptor beta chains below, sequenced in a study of beta chain features in type 1 diabetes (dated by TCRdb to 2017 to 2018). Preparation of the library involved the immunoSEQ multiplex PCR assay. The entire isolated RNA was reverse transcribed using the High Capacity cDNA Reverse Transcription Kit, and thus expressed TCRB transcripts were sequenced. This is the immuneACCESS table as TCRdb keeps it, with only in-frame sequences that have V and J called. A part of the clones is gone; compared with another copy, unresolved V genes explain less than half, and the rest is unexplained. This sample gives approximately 110,000 clones in total; about 40% of them show up just once. The top ten constitute less than 0.08% of the sample. The sequenced sample was stem cell memory CD4+ T cells from blood. The cell subset or site label of this sample denotes: stem cell-like memory CD4+ T cells. These receptors came from a woman aged 18-29 years in good health.

This rearrangement joins TRBV9 to TRBJ2-3, with 9 bases identical to TRBD2. V was clipped by 0 bases and J by 3 bases; unmatched bases: 8. Looked up from germline, CDR1 is SGDLS and CDR2 is YYNGEE. The CDR3 is 17 amino acids. Written as DNA, the CDR3 is TGTGCCAGCAGCGTAGTAGGTTGGCGGGAGGGAACAGATACGCAGTATTTT. It codes for CASSVVGWREGTDTQYF.

Here the CDR3 DNA reads TGCGCCAGCAGCCAAGCAACTCTAGTAAACAATGAGCAGTTCTTC. It yields the protein CASSQATLVNNEQFF. The rearrangement uses TRBV4-3 and TRBJ2-1; D not certain. The CDR3 contains 15 residues. V lost 1 base to trimming and J lost 5 bases, with 12 bases between them. Germline V gene data show CDR1 as LGHNA and CDR2 as YSLEER.

The table lists this clone with a count of one. The rearrangement joins TRBV5-1 to TRBJ2-7; D perhaps matches TRBD2 (6 bases). Between the trimmed V and J ends, which lost 1 base and 1 base, there was a span of 12 bases. CDR1 is SGHRS and CDR2 is YFSETQ in the germline V gene. The CDR3 is made up of 15 amino acids. The CDR3 protein is CASSLYRDSSYEQYF. The CDR3 DNA sequence: TGCGCCAGCAGCTTGTACCGGGACTCTTCCTACGAGCAGTACTTC.